This T cell receptor (beta chain) was captured in a study of blood T cell repertoires in COVID-19 (TCRdb year 2020). General notes on the study: Collaborator samples came from the United States, Italy and Spain and covered acute and convalescent phases of COVID-19. The prospective study material was composed of cDNA or gDNA derived from T cells, B-cell-depleted T cells, or PBMCs. A de-identified subject ID, COVID-19 status, age in years and sex were almost always included in the sample metadata. The repertoires were made available in a free public database intended to serve as a resource for research on the immune response to SARS-CoV-2. The samples were drawn from two sources: the first 160 participants of the ongoing ImmuneRACE study, and approximately 1,300 subjects contributed by 6 global collaborators. Deeply sampled blood TCRbeta repertoires from subjects exposed to, actively infected with, or recovered from COVID-19 were included in the dataset. HLA class I and class II types, where available, came from metadata supplied by the sample provider rather than from assay-based typing. Here is what the overall study found, with its caveats: Clinical and demographic metadata were provided uncurated, with the amount varying by source and participant.

Trimming costs V 3 bases and J 7 bases, and their ends lie 12 bases apart. There are 13 amino acids in the CDR3, from cysteine to phenylalanine inclusive. The entry retains the CDR3 DNA only, 39 bases that are in frame from base 1. From a lookup of the germline V gene (reference sequence), CDR1 and CDR2 are LNHDA and SQIVND. TCRbeta CDR3 regions were amplified from genomic DNA by means of the immunoSEQ Assay, a bias-controlled multiplex PCR. As for the authors' bioinformatics: Nucleated cell counts per sample were estimated from amplification of reference gene primers within the assay. Sequence reads were collapsed and filtered to measure the absolute abundance of every unique TCRbeta CDR3 rearrangement. For each sample, productive Simpson clonality was calculated by taking the square root of Simpson's diversity index across productive rearrangements. In TCRdb, the immuneACCESS table is reduced to in-frame sequences with V and J assigned. These tables do not hold every clone; where another copy was compared, an unresolved V gene accounts for under half, and the others remain unexplained. D and trimming come from the DNA, and the V and J calls and clone size come from that table. The sample profile shows 250,000 to 300,000 clones; roughly 85% of them were found once. Roughly 3% of the sample comes from the top ten.

The collaborating institutions used their own protocols to collect whole blood in K2EDTA tubes. For TCRbeta analysis, collaborators shipped samples in one of three forms: frozen whole blood, isolated PBMCs, or DNA extracted from either of those sample types. A remark on this clone: Its antigen remains undetermined. Base qualities are not provided; no much larger clone lies one nucleotide away.

The rearrangement combines TRBV19 with TRBJ1-1, with the D gene too uncertain to name. Source material: peripheral blood. The sequence derives from a woman in her late teens or twenties with acute or convalescent COVID-19. The DNA sequence is TGTGCCAGTAGTATTGTTCCGCGGAGTGAAGCTTTCTTT. Its protein reads: CASSIVPRSEAFF.